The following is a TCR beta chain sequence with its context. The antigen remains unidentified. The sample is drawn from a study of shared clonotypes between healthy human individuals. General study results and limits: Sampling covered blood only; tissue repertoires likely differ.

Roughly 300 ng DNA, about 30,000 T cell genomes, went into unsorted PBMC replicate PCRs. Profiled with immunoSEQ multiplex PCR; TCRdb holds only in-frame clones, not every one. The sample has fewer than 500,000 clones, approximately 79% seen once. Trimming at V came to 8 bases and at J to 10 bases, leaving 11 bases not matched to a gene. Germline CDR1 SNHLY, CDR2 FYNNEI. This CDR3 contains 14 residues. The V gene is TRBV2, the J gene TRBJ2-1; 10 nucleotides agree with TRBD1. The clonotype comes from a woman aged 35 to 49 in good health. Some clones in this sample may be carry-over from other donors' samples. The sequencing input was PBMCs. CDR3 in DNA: TGTGCCAGCTCTTGGGGGACAGGGGTTTTGGAGCAGTTCTTC. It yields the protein CASSWGTGVLEQFF.